This is a list of T cell receptor beta chains from one sample in a study of OX40 agonist ivuxolimab in advanced cancers. Profiled with immunoSEQ multiplex PCR; TCRdb holds only in-frame clones, not every one. Among about 21,000 clones listed, 80% to 90% were seen once. The material sequenced was CD4+ or CD8+ T cells sorted from blood, taken in a trial of the OX40 agonist ivuxolimab. These TCRs come from an adult with an advanced solid tumor such as melanoma, head and neck, liver or kidney cancer. Both conserved end residues are part of each CDR3. Clone sizes are given selectively: once, few, many, or a class where the clone is expanded.

TRBV5-4,NA,TRBJ1-1,CASSWGETEAFF
TRBV4-3,NA,TRBJ1-3,CASSPGTSSGNTIYF
TRBV4-1,NA,TRBJ2-3,CASSLHSGTQYF
TRBV4-3,NA,TRBJ2-2,CASSQDYLFQNTGELFF
TRBV7-2,few,TRBJ2-3,CASSHWGVLSTDTQYF
TRBV6-6,NA,TRBJ2-7,CASSLPGSRYEQYF
TRBV5-1,few,TRBJ1-1,CASSWAGNTEAFF
TRBV4-3,NA,TRBJ2-7,CASSQELGTGGSYEQYF
TRBV4-3,NA,TRBJ2-2,CASSQEAVLLTGELFF
TRBV9,NA,TRBJ1-1,CASSVGGVRGLNTEAFF
TRBV6-5,NA,TRBJ2-7,CASSSTSGLAHEQYF
TRBV27,NA,TRBJ2-3,CASSPRDRATDTQYF
TRBV7-6,NA,TRBJ2-5,CASSYLAYQETQYF
TRBV5-8,NA,TRBJ1-2,CASSLVRGRGYTF
TRBV9,NA,TRBJ1-2,CATASGGNGYTF
TRBV13,NA,TRBJ2-4,CASSNQGTKNIQYF
TRBV27,NA,TRBJ1-1,CASSFAGGTNTEAFF
TRBV6-4,NA,TRBJ2-1,CATRSRVGSYNEQFF
TRBV27,NA,TRBJ2-6,CASSPFAGANVLTF
TRBV11-3,NA,TRBJ1-1,CASSFSQATEAFF
TRBV7-9,few,TRBJ2-7,CASSTTSNRYEQYF
TRBV7-9,NA,TRBJ1-2,CASSSGARDYGYTF
TRBV27,NA,TRBJ2-1,CASSLLAGQGPPEQFF
TRBV6-4,few,TRBJ2-3,CASSDTAGGTDTQYF